This entry describes one TCR beta chain. Next came a second PCR, run for about 7 to 12 cycles, which used a sample-barcoded 5' primer along with a J-beta primer mix. TCRdb reprocessed the 5' RACE reads with MiXCR, giving one entry per CDR3 protein. The sample yields 780,000 or so distinct CDR3 sequences, 40% to 65% seen once. The sample originates from a study of blood T cells in healthy people across ages. Trimming left V 5 bases short and J 3 bases short, with 10 bases between. Germline V gene lookup returns CDR1 LGHNT and CDR2 FRNRAP. There are 13 residues in the CDR3. The source is a man aged 80 or over in good health. Material for sequencing was blood. This chain connects TRBV12-5 to TRBJ1-1, with a weak D call TRBD1 (6 bases). This CDR3 is CASGVGGDTEAFF. The CDR3 DNA reads TGTGCTAGTGGTGTAGGGGGGGACACTGAAGCTTTCTTT.